This entry is about one T cell receptor (beta chain). Its antigen is undetermined. After removal of 6 bases from V and 1 base from J, the junction contained 9 bases not matched to a gene. The germline V gene has CDR1 SNHLY and CDR2 FYNNEI. The CDR3 is 17 residues long. Out of roughly 10 ml of fresh peripheral blood came the PBMCs. Amplification targeted TCR beta CDR3 regions from RNA transcripts. The primer set for the first-round RT-PCR of the TCR CDR3 was HTBI. MiXCR, run by TCRdb on the multiplex PCR reads, gives a single entry per CDR3 protein. Of about 380,000 distinct CDR3 sequences listed, 18% are singletons. The source of the sample is a study of T cells in Graves' hyperthyroidism and ophthalmopathy. Notes on the study in general: Most thyroid clonotypes that were expanded above 0.001 also turned up in blood.

The source of this sequence is a man younger than 35 with Graves' ophthalmopathy. The genes are TRBV2 and TRBJ1-2, with 12 bases lining up with TRBD1. The material sequenced was blood. CDR3 coding DNA: TGTGCCAGCAGCGCCCACCGGGACAGGGGGCTTAACTATGGCTACACCTTC. It translates to CASSAHRDRGLNYGYTF. Looking up the rest from reference TRBV2 and TRBJ1-2 gives the full variable domain: EPEVTQTPSHQVTQMGQEVILRCVPISNHLYFYWYRQILGQKVEFLVSFYNNEISEKSEIFDDQFSVERPDGSNFTLKIRSTKLEDSAMYFCASSAHRDRGLNYGYTFGSGTRLTVV.